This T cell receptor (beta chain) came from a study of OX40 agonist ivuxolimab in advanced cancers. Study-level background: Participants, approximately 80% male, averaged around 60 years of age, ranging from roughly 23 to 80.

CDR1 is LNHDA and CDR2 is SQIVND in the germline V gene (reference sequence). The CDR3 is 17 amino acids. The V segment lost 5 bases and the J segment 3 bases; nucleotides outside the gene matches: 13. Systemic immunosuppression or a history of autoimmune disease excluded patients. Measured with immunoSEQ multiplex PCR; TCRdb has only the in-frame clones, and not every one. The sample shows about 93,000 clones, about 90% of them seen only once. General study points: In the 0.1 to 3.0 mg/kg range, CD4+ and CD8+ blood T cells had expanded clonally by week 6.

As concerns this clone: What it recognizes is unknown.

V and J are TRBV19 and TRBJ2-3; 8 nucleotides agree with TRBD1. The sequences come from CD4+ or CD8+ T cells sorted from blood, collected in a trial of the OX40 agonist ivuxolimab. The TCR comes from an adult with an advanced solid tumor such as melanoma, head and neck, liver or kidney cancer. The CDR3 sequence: CASSYDRGLVRTDTQYF. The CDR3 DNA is TGTGCCAGTAGTTACGACAGGGGATTGGTCAGGACAGATACGCAGTATTTT. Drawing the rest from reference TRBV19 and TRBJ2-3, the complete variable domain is DGGITQSPKYLFRKEGQNVTLSCEQNLNHDAMYWYRQDPGQGLRLIYYSQIVNDFQKGDIAEGYSVSREKKESFPLTVTSAQKNPTAFYLCASSYDRGLVRTDTQYFGPGTRLTVL.